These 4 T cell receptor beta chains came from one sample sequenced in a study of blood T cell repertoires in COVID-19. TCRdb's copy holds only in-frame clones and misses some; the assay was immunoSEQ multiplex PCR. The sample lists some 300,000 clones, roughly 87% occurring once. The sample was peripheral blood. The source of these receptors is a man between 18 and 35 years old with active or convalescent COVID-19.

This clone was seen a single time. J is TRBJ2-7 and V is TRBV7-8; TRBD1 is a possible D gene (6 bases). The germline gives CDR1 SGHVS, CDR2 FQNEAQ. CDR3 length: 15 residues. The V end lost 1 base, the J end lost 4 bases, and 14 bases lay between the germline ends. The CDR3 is CASSLDEQGSYEQYF. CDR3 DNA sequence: TGTGCCAGCAGCTTAGACGAACAGGGTTCATACGAGCAGTACTTC. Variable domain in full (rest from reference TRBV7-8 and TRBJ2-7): GAGVSQSPRYKVAKRGQDVALRCDPISGHVSLFWYQQALGQGPEFLTYFQNEAQLDKSGLPSDRFFAERPEGSVSTLKIQRTQQEDSAVYLCASSLDEQGSYEQYFGPGTRLTVT.

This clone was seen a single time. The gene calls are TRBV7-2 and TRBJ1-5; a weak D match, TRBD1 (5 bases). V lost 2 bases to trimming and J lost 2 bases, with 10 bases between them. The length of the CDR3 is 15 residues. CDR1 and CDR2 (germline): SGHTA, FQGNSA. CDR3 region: CASSLRGFGNQPQHF. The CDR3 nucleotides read TGTGCCAGCAGCTTAAGGGGCTTCGGCAATCAGCCCCAGCATTTT.

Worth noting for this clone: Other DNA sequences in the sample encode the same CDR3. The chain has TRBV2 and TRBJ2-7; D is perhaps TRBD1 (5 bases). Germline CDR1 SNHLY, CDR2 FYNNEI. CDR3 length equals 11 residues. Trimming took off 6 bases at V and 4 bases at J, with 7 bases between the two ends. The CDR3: CASRGRYEQYF. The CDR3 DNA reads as TGTGCCAGCAGGGGGCGTTACGAGCAGTACTTC.

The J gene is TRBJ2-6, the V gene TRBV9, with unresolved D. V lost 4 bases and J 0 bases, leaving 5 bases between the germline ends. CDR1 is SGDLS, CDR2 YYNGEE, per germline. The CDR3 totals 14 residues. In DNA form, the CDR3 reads TGTGCCAGCAGCCCAGGCTCTGGGGCCAACGTCCTGACTTTC. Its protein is CASSPGSGANVLTF.